This section outlines one T cell receptor beta chain sequence together with its context. The CDR3 covers 14 residues. V dropped 5 bases and J dropped 7; count of bases not matched to a gene: 10. Germline V gene sequence: CDR1 SGHTA, CDR2 FQGNSA. TCRdb's table, derived via immunoSEQ multiplex PCR, lists solely in-frame clones and lacks some. The data contain some 170,000 clones, roughly 88% of them singletons. The data were taken from a study of blood T cell repertoires in COVID-19. This TCR was sampled from a man in his fifties who had recovered from COVID-19. V usage is TRBV7-2 and J usage is TRBJ1-2, with TRBD1 matching 7 bases. Input material: PBMCs or T cells enriched from blood (not recorded which). In DNA, the CDR3 is TGTGCCAGCAGCGCCGAGACAGGGCCGAGTGGCTACACCTTC. Protein: CASSAETGPSGYTF.